The clone carrying this TCR beta chain was recorded once. The data derive from a study of blood T cell repertoires in COVID-19. Membership in each cohort depended on participant-reported clinical history. A COVID-19 case was met by exposed participants within 2 weeks before study entry. TCRdb's table, derived via immunoSEQ multiplex PCR, lists solely in-frame clones and lacks some. The sample comprises approximately 220,000 clones, nearly 90% of which are singletons, and about 15% rests with the top ten. Per germline, CDR1 SGHVS and CDR2 FNYEAQ. V gave up 2 bases and J gave up 5 bases, with 12 bases separating them. The CDR3 runs to 14 residues.

The rearrangement links TRBV7-6 to TRBJ2-5; D is ambiguous. Sample: PBMCs or T cells enriched from blood (not recorded which). The receptor was derived from a man aged 25-40 years who had been exposed to COVID-19. This CDR3 reads CASSLQSRVETQYF. The CDR3 region has the DNA TGTGCCAGCAGCTTACAGAGTCGGGTTGAGACCCAGTACTTC.